The 31 T cell receptor beta chains listed next were all sequenced from one sample in a study of OX40 agonist ivuxolimab in advanced cancers. Assay: immunoSEQ multiplex PCR; the TCRdb copy retains only in-frame clones and omits some. The profile shows tens of thousands of clones, around 93% of them singletons. Sequenced here: CD4+ or CD8+ T cells sorted from blood, sampled in a trial of the OX40 agonist ivuxolimab. The source is an adult with an advanced solid tumor such as melanoma, head and neck, liver or kidney cancer.

The rearrangement uses TRBV9 and TRBJ2-1; the D gene is possibly TRBD1 (6 bases). CDR1 SGDLS and CDR2 YYNGEE come from the germline V gene. V was trimmed by 3 bases and J by 10 bases, leaving 8 bases between them. The CDR3 is made up of 11 amino acids. The CDR3 spells CASSAGTEQFF. CDR3 nucleotide sequence: TGTGCCAGCAGCGCCGGGACAGAGCAGTTCTTC.

The chain couples TRBV6-6 to TRBJ1-1, with D possibly matching TRBD1 (6 bases). Germline V gene lookup returns CDR1 MNHNY and CDR2 SVGAGI (reference sequence). The CDR3 consists of 14 residues. Trimming pared 9 bases from V and 5 bases from J, leaving 19 bases between. The CDR3 DNA follows: TGTGCCAGTTACGACGGGGTCAGGGGAACTGAAGCTTTCTTT. It specifies CASYDGVRGTEAFF.

CDR3 in DNA: TGCGCCAGCAGCCCGAAGGGACTAGCGGACTCAGATACGCAGTATTTT. It yields the protein CASSPKGLADSDTQYF. The chain recombines TRBV4-3 with TRBJ2-3, with 11 bases fitting TRBD2. CDR3 length: 16 amino acids. V was clipped by 4 bases and J by 4 bases; unmatched bases: 7. Germline V lookup: CDR1 LGHNA, CDR2 YSLEER.

This sequence joins TRBV10-1 and TRBJ2-1; D might be TRBD2 (5 bases). CDR3 length equals 13 residues. CDR1 is WNHNN and CDR2 is SYGVQD in the germline V gene (reference sequence). With 4 bases removed from V and 8 bases from J, the gap between germline ends came to 12 bases. This CDR3 is CASSARGWDEQFF. CDR3 DNA sequence: TGCGCCAGCAGTGCCCGAGGGTGGGATGAGCAGTTCTTC.

The chain uses TRBV9 and TRBJ1-1; weak D call: TRBD1 (6 bases). Trimming took off 0 bases at V and 4 bases at J, with 7 bases between the two ends. The CDR3 loop spans 13 amino acids. Germline V gene lookup returns CDR1 SGDLS and CDR2 YYNGEE. CDR3 DNA: TGTGCCAGCAGCGTAGACAGGGCCACTGAAGCTTTCTTT. Its protein product is CASSVDRATEAFF.

V gene TRBV29-1 combines with J gene TRBJ1-2; D perhaps matches TRBD1 (6 bases). The CDR3 is 15 amino acids. Trimming pared 1 base from V and 4 bases from J, leaving 16 bases between. The germline V gene encodes CDR1 SQVTM and CDR2 ANQGSEA. CDR3: CSVEAGAGRAYGYTF. The CDR3 nucleotides read TGCAGCGTTGAAGCGGGGGCAGGGCGGGCCTATGGCTACACCTTC.

CDR3 loop: CASSPGGHTDTQYF. The DNA of the CDR3 is TGTGCCAGCAGCCCCGGGGGCCACACAGATACGCAGTATTTT. The J gene is TRBJ2-3, the V gene TRBV9, with D possibly called TRBD1 or TRBD2 (6 bases each). This CDR3 comprises 14 residues. Germline values: CDR1 SGDLS, CDR2 YYNGEE. The V end was cut by 4 bases, the J end by 2 bases, with 11 bases between.

The rearrangement links TRBV21-1 to TRBJ2-7; TRBD2, the D gene given by the table, was not confirmed from the DNA. TRBV21-1 is shown as a pseudogene. The CDR3 consists of 15 residues. CDR3 DNA sequence: TGTGCCAGCAGCAAAGGGAGCGGGAATGGAGGTGAGCAGTACTTC. It codes for CASSKGSGNGGEQYF.

J is TRBJ1-2 and V is TRBV9, with D tentatively TRBD1 (6 bases). The CDR3 length is 15 residues. CDR1 and CDR2 (germline): SGDLS, YYNGEE. Trimming took 3 bases from V and 6 from J, leaving 18 bases between them. In DNA form, the CDR3 reads TGTGCCAGCAGCGACGGACCAACAGGGACCCATGGCTACACCTTC. It encodes CASSDGPTGTHGYTF.

This clone was counted once. This rearrangement joins TRBV5-6 to TRBJ1-2; the D is unclear. CDR3 length equals 13 residues. The V and J ends lost 3 bases and 0 bases respectively, with 6 bases between them. CDR1 SGHDT and CDR2 YYEEEE come from the germline V gene. CDR3 nucleotide sequence: TGTGCCAGCAGCTCGGGAGCTAACTATGGCTACACCTTC. Translating it yields CASSSGANYGYTF.

The chain joins TRBV19 to TRBJ1-1; D perhaps matches TRBD1 (5 bases). V shed 5 bases and J shed 0 bases, with 10 bases lying between them. CDR3 length: 14 amino acids. Per the germline V gene, CDR1 is LNHDA and CDR2 is SQIVND (reference sequence). CDR3 DNA sequence: TGTGCCAGTAGTTGGGGACTCCTGAACACTGAAGCTTTCTTT. Translated, it gives CASSWGLLNTEAFF.

The rearrangement uses TRBV5-4 and TRBJ1-5, with a weak D call TRBD1 (5 bases). Germline V gives CDR1 SGHNT, CDR2 YYREEE (reference sequence). The CDR3 runs 14 residues. The germline V and J ends were trimmed by 1 base and 8 bases, with 13 bases remaining between them. CDR3 DNA: TGTGCCAGCAGCTTGATGGGGGATCCGGAGCCCCAGCATTTT. Protein: CASSLMGDPEPQHF.

This clone was seen more than once but under ten times. The V call is TRBV27, the J call TRBJ1-3, with a weak D call TRBD1 (5 bases). The ends were cut back, 2 bases at V and 0 bases at J, with 8 bases in the middle. Germline-derived CDR1 and CDR2 are MNHEY and SMNVEV (reference sequence). The CDR3 has 15 amino acids. DNA of the CDR3: TGTGCCAGCAGTTTAATGGGGACCTCTGGAAACACCATATATTTT. Residues: CASSLMGTSGNTIYF.

The genes are TRBV7-9 and TRBJ2-4, with unresolved D. The V gene lost 1 base and the J gene lost 8 bases, with 9 bases spanning the gap. This CDR3 region has 13 residues. The germline gives CDR1 SEHNR, CDR2 FQNEAQ (reference sequence). CDR3 region: CASSLGRADIQYF. CDR3 nucleotide sequence: TGTGCCAGCAGCTTAGGTCGTGCCGACATTCAGTACTTC.

This chain uses TRBV5-6 with TRBJ1-2, with D perhaps TRBD1 (6 bases). Per germline, CDR1 SGHDT and CDR2 YYEEEE. V lost 0 bases and J lost 4, with 19 bases in between. CDR3 length: 17 amino acids. CDR3 in amino acids: CASSLASGGPSPYGYTF. In DNA, the CDR3 is TGTGCCAGCAGCTTGGCAAGCGGGGGGCCGTCGCCCTATGGCTACACCTTC.

DNA of the CDR3: TGTGCCAGCAGCCGCGGACTAGCGGGAGGCCGCTCCTACAATGAGCAGTTCTTC. Its translation is CASSRGLAGGRSYNEQFF. This sequence joins TRBV7-2 and TRBJ2-1, with 14 bases that match TRBD2. The trim removed 5 bases at V and 0 bases at J, leaving 6 bases unmatched. From germline, CDR1 is SGHTA and CDR2 FQGNSA. The CDR3 runs 18 residues.

This chain links TRBV19 with TRBJ2-7; 10 nucleotides align to TRBD2. CDR3 length equals 15 residues. Trimming cost V 9 bases and J 4 bases; bases outside gene matches: 12. CDR1 is LNHDA, CDR2 SQIVND, per germline (reference sequence). CDR3 bases: TGTGCCAGAGGACCTCGGGCTAGCGGGAGTTACGAGCAGTACGTC. Translated: CARGPRASGSYEQYV.

V usage is TRBV11-2 and J usage is TRBJ2-1; 9 positions agree with TRBD2. V shed 5 bases and J 4 bases; nucleotides not matched to a gene: 9. Germline CDR1 reads SGHAT; CDR2 reads FQNNGV. This CDR3 is built from 16 residues. As DNA, the CDR3 is TGTGCCAGCAGCCCTTACCGACTAGCGGTATACAATGAGCAGTTCTTC. It translates to CASSPYRLAVYNEQFF.

The chain uses TRBV4-1 and TRBJ1-4; 7 bases are shared with TRBD1. The CDR3 sequence is 15 residues long. The germline gives CDR1 MGHRA, CDR2 YSYEKL. Unmatched junction bases numbered 8, after V lost 6 bases and J lost 4 bases. The CDR3 is CASSSGGQFNEKLFF. The CDR3 DNA sequence: TGCGCCAGCAGTTCAGGGGGACAGTTTAATGAAAAACTGTTTTTT.

V and J are TRBV2 and TRBJ2-3, with D perhaps TRBD1 or TRBD2 (5 bases each). Germline loops: CDR1 SNHLY, CDR2 FYNNEI. This CDR3 is 13 amino acids long. Trimming took 11 bases from V and 2 from J, leaving 14 bases between them. The CDR3 reads CASGRADTDTQYF. CDR3 coding DNA: TGTGCCTCAGGGCGGGCGGACACAGATACGCAGTATTTT.

The CDR3 here is CASSKGGQGKSGELFF. For the CDR3, the DNA is TGTGCCAGCAGCAAGGGGGGACAGGGTAAGTCCGGGGAGCTGTTTTTT. The chain recombines TRBV21-1 with TRBJ2-2; no DNA check was done on the table's D call, TRBD1. TRBV21-1 represents a pseudogene. The CDR3 loop spans 16 amino acids.

The chain uses TRBV6-5 and TRBJ1-1, with D perhaps TRBD1 (5 bases). Trimming took 5 bases from V and 5 from J, leaving 12 bases between them. The CDR3 is made up of 13 amino acids. CDR1 and CDR2 (germline): MNHEY, SVGAGI. The CDR3 DNA reads as TGTGCCAGCAGTAAAGGGGAAGAAACTGAAGCTTTCTTT. Its translation: CASSKGEETEAFF.

V is TRBV10-3 and J is TRBJ2-7; 9 bases match TRBD1. The CDR3 has 16 amino acids. The J segment lost 1 base and the V segment lost 0 bases, leaving 4 bases of the junction unmatched. Looked up from germline, CDR1 is ENHRY and CDR2 is SYGVKD. In DNA form, the CDR3 reads TGTGCCATCAGTGAGTCAAGGGACAGGGCATCCTACGAGCAGTACTTC. Encoded protein: CAISESRDRASYEQYF.

V and J are TRBV14 and TRBJ1-2; tentatively, D is TRBD1 (5 bases). Trimming cost V 8 bases and J 4 bases, with 14 bases left between them. CDR1 SGHDN and CDR2 FVKESK come from the germline V gene. The length of the CDR3 is 13 residues. This chain's CDR3 is CASSRAGSYGYTF. The CDR3 nucleotides read TGTGCCAGCTCCAGGGCCGGGTCCTATGGCTACACCTTC.

This clone has just a few counts. The chain couples TRBV19 to TRBJ1-5, with 7 bases that match TRBD1. Germline values: CDR1 LNHDA, CDR2 SQIVND (reference sequence). Trimming removed 1 base from V and 9 bases from J; junction bases left unmatched: 15. This CDR3 region has 17 residues. The CDR3 sequence is CASSIGRGFYMRPPQHF. CDR3 bases: TGTGCCAGTAGTATAGGCAGGGGGTTCTATATGCGTCCGCCCCAGCATTTT.

The chain recombines TRBV18 with TRBJ2-7; 7 bases line up with TRBD1. Germline V gene sequence: CDR1 KGHSH, CDR2 LQKENI. CDR3 size: 14 residues. Trimming cost V 3 bases and J 4 bases; bases outside gene matches: 6. In nucleotides, the CDR3 is TGTGCCAGCTCACCGGGAACAGGGGCGTACGAGCAGTACTTC. This codes for CASSPGTGAYEQYF.

The chain has TRBV30 and TRBJ1-5, with 8 nucleotides matching TRBD1. CDR1 is GTSNPN and CDR2 is SVGIG in the germline V gene (reference sequence). Trimming at V came to 2 bases and at J to 3 bases, leaving 3 bases not matched to a gene. CDR3 length: 14 residues. Written as DNA, the CDR3 is TGTGCCTGGAGTAACAGGGGGATCAATCAGCCCCAGCATTTT. Protein: CAWSNRGINQPQHF.

The chain links TRBV28 to TRBJ2-2, with no clear D. CDR1 and CDR2 (germline): MDHEN, SYDVKM. CDR3 length: 12 amino acids. V lost 3 bases and J lost 5, with 4 bases in between. The CDR3 sequence: CASSFMTGELFF. The CDR3 bases are TGTGCCAGCAGTTTTATGACCGGGGAGCTGTTTTTT.

The genes are TRBV2 and TRBJ2-5, with D possibly matching TRBD1 (6 bases). Deletions cut 3 bases from V and 3 bases from J, with 14 bases between. The CDR3 sequence is 15 residues long. The germline gives CDR1 SNHLY, CDR2 FYNNEI. CDR3 DNA sequence: TGTGCCAGCAGTGACAGCCAGGGGTTAAAAGAGACCCAGTACTTC. As protein: CASSDSQGLKETQYF.

The V call is TRBV27, the J call TRBJ2-1, with TRBD2 as a possible D gene (7 bases). This CDR3 region has 13 residues. Between the trimmed V and J ends, which lost 11 bases and 9 bases, there was a span of 20 bases. In germline, CDR1 is MNHEY, CDR2 SMNVEV (reference sequence). CDR3: CAAAWGGQSEQFF. The CDR3 DNA is TGTGCCGCCGCCTGGGGGGGCCAGAGTGAGCAGTTCTTC.

This clone was recorded once. The gene calls are TRBV7-9 and TRBJ2-3; a weak D match, TRBD2 (5 bases). From germline, CDR1 is SEHNR and CDR2 FQNEAQ (reference sequence). V was clipped by 5 bases and J by 4 bases, with 10 bases between them. The CDR3 loop spans 13 amino acids. CDR3 DNA sequence: TGTGCCAGCAGCAGACTGGAGGCAGATACGCAGTATTTT. Translating it yields CASSRLEADTQYF.